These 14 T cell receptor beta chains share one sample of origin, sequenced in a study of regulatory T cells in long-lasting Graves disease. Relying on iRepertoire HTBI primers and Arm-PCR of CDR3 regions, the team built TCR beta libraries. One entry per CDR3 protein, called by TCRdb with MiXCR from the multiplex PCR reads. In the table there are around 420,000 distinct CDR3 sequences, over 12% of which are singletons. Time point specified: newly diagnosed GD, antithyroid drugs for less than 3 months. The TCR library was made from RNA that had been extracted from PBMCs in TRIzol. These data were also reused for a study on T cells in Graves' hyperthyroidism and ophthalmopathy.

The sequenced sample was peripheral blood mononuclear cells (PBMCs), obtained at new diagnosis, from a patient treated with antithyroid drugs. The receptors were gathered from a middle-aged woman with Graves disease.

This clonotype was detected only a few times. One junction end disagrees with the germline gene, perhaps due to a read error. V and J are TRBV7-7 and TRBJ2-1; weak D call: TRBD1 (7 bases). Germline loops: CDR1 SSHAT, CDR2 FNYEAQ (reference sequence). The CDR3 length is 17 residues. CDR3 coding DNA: TGTGCTAGCAGCTTAGAAGGCGGGACAGTCTCCTACAATGAGCAGTTCTTC. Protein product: CASSLEGGTVSYNEQFF.

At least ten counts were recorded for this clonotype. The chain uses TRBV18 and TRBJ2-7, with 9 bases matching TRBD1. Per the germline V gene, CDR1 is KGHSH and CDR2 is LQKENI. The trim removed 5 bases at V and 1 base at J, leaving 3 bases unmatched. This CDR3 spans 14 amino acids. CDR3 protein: CASSTGGGSYEQYF. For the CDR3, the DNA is TGTGCCAGCTCAACAGGGGGCGGGTCCTACGAGCAGTACTTC.

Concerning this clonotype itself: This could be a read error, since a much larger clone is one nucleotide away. CDR3 loop: CATSDYAANKQFF. DNA for the CDR3: TGTGCCACCAGTGATTATGCGGCGAATAAGCAGTTCTTC. The chain carries TRBV24-1 and TRBJ2-1, with D uncertain. The V end was cut by 2 bases, the J end by 11 bases, with 12 bases between. Germline lookup yields CDR1 KGHDR and CDR2 SFDVKD. This CDR3 spans 13 amino acids.

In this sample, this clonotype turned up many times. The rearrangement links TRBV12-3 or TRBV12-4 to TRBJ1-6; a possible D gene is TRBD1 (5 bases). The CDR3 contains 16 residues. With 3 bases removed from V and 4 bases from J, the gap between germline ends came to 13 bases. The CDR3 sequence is CASSFSRDGYNSPLHF. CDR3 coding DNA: TGTGCCAGCAGTTTCTCAAGGGACGGGTATAATTCACCCCTCCACTTT.

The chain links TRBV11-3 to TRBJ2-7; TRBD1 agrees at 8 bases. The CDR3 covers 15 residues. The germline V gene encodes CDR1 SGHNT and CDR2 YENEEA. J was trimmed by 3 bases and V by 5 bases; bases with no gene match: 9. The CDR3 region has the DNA TGTGCCAGCAGCCCATGGGCAGGGGGCCACTACGAGCAGTACTTC. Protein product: CASSPWAGGHYEQYF.

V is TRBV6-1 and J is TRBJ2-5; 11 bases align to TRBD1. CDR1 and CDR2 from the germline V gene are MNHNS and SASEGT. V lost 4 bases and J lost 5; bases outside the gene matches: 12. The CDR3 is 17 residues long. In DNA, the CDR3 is TGTGCCAGCAGTGCGGACAGGGGGCTCAAAGGAGAGGAGACCCAGTACTTC. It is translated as CASSADRGLKGEETQYF.

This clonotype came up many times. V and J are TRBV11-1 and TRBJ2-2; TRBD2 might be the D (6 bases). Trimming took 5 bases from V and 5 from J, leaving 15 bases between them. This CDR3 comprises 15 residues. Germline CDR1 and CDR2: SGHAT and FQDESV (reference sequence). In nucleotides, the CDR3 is TGTGCCAGCAGCCACTCCGGGAGACATACCGGGGAGCTGTTTTTT. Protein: CASSHSGRHTGELFF.

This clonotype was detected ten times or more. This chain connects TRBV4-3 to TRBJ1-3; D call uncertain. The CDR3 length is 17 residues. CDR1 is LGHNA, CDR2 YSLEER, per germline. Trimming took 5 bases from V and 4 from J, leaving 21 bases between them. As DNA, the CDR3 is TGCGCCAGCAGCATACAAGCGGGTGGGGTCGGAGGAAACACCATATATTTT. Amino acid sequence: CASSIQAGGVGGNTIYF.

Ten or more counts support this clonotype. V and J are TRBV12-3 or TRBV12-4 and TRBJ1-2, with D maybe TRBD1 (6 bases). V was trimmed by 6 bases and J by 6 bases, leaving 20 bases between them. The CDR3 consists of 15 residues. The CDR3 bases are TGTGCCAGCAGAACAAGGGGGGGGCAGAAGAATGGCTACACCTTC. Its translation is CASRTRGGQKNGYTF.

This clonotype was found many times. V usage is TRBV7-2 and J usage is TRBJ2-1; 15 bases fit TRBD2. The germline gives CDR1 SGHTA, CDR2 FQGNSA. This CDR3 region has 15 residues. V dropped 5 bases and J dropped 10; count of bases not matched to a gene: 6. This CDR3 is CASSPGLAGGGEQFF. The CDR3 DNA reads TGTGCCAGCAGCCCTGGACTAGCGGGAGGGGGCGAGCAGTTCTTC.

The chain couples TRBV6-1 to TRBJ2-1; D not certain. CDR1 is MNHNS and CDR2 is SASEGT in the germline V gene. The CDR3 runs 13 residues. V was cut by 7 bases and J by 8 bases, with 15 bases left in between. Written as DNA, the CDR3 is TGTGCCAGCACTCCAAGAGAGGCCCATGAGCAGTTCTTC. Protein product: CASTPREAHEQFF.

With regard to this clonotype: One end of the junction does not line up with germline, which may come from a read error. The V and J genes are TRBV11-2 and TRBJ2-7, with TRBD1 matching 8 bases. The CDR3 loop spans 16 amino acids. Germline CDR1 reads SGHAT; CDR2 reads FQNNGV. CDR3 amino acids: CASSSLPGQVSYEHYF. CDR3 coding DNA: TGTGCCAGCAGCTCCCTCCCGGGACAGGTATCCTACGAGCATTACTTC.

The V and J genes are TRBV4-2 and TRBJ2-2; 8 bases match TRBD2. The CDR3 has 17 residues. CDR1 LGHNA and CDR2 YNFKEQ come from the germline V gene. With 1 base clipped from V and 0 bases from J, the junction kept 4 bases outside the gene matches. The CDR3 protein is CASSQALAGPNTGELFF. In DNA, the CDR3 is TGTGCCAGCAGCCAAGCCCTAGCGGGCCCGAACACCGGGGAGCTGTTTTTT.

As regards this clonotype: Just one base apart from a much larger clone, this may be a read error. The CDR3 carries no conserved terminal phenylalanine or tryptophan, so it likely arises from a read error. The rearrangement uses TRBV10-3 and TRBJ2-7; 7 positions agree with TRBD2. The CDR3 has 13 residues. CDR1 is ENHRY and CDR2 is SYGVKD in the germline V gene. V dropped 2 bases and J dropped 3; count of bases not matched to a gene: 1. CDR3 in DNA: TGTGCCATCAGTGAGGGGGGGGTCTACGAGCAGTACTCC. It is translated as CAISEGGVYEQYS.